These 4 T cell receptor beta chains share one sample of origin, sequenced in a study of T cells in Graves' hyperthyroidism and ophthalmopathy. The CDR3 regions of TCR beta were amplified from RNA transcripts. Primed by the HTBI set, a first-round RT-PCR was run on the TCR CDR3. TCRdb reanalysed the multiplex PCR reads using MiXCR and keeps one entry per CDR3 protein. The sample records 330,000 or so distinct CDR3 sequences, around 18% being singletons. Sequences were obtained from blood. The receptor set was obtained from a woman aged 35 to 49 with Graves' ophthalmopathy.

The genes are TRBV7-2 and TRBJ1-3; D unclear. V was shortened by 2 bases and J by 2 bases, with 10 bases between the two germline ends. This CDR3 is built from 15 residues. CDR1 and CDR2 from the germline V gene are SGHTA and FQGNSA. CDR3 DNA: TGTGCCAGCAGCTTATCGGGGATCCCTGGAAACACCATATATTTT. Protein sequence: CASSLSGIPGNTIYF.

Many counts were recorded for this clonotype. The chain recombines TRBV6-2 or TRBV6-3 with TRBJ2-7, with D tentatively TRBD2 (6 bases). Germline V gene lookup returns CDR1 MNHEY and CDR2 SVGEGT. V lost 4 bases, J lost 7 bases, and 17 bases lay in between. This CDR3 contains 14 residues. CDR3 coding DNA: TGTGCCAGCAGTTTCCGGAGCGCCGGAGGGGAGCAGTACTTC. This gives the protein CASSFRSAGGEQYF.

J is TRBJ2-5 and V is TRBV6-1; 10 bases align to TRBD2. The trim removed 8 bases at V and 4 bases at J, leaving 10 bases unmatched. Per the germline V gene, CDR1 is MNHNS and CDR2 is SASEGT. This CDR3 has 15 amino acids. The CDR3 is CASANAIAGGETQYF. CDR3 in DNA: TGTGCCAGCGCCAACGCGATAGCGGGAGGAGAGACCCAGTACTTC.

J is TRBJ2-5 and V is TRBV11-2, with a weak D call TRBD2 (5 bases). The V gene lost 4 bases and the J gene lost 5 bases, with 17 bases spanning the gap. Germline CDR1 and CDR2: SGHAT and FQNNGV. This CDR3 region has 15 residues. The CDR3 nucleotides read TGTGCCAGCAGCTGGACGGGGAGCTCCGAGGAGACCCAGTACTTC. Translated, it gives CASSWTGSSEETQYF.